This T cell receptor (beta chain) is from a study of CD8 T cells in Susac syndrome. Trimming took off 5 bases at V and 3 bases at J, with 16 bases between the two ends. Germline V CDR1 and CDR2: SEHNR, FQNEAQ (reference sequence). There are 16 residues in the CDR3. An input of roughly 0.5 to 1 ug of RNA was subjected to reverse transcription using random hexamers. One entry per CDR3 protein results from TCRdb running MiXCR on the immunoSEQ multiplex PCR reads. The sample contains roughly 80,000 distinct CDR3 sequences, 90% to 95% of which appear only once. Negative isolation yielded CD4+ and CD8+ T cells, and FACS enriched TEMRA cells. The sample holds one count of this clonotype.

This TCR derives from a human donor in good health. The rearrangement links TRBV7-9 to TRBJ2-2, with D possibly being TRBD1 (7 bases). The sequenced sample consisted of CD8+ T cells from PBMCs. DNA for the CDR3: TGTGCCAGCAGCCCGCGGGACAGAGTTTACACCGGGGAGCTGTTTTTT. Residues: CASSPRDRVYTGELFF.